The 31 T cell receptor beta chains presented below share a single source sample, sequenced in a study of PD-L1 blockade in urothelial cancer. As for time point: pretreatment peripheral blood. This table comes from immunoSEQ multiplex PCR, and its TCRdb copy is limited to in-frame clones, with some not included. The table has about 79,000 clones, around 87% seen once. Sequenced material: PBMCs, taken around atezolizumab (anti-PD-L1) treatment. These TCRs come from a man aged 55 to 69 with urothelial cancer.

The chain employs TRBV18 and TRBJ2-7, with TRBD1 identical over 7 bases. Germline V gene lookup returns CDR1 KGHSH and CDR2 LQKENI. The junction had 15 bases not matched to a gene; V was cut back by 3 bases and J by 7 bases. This CDR3 has 16 residues. CDR3 in DNA: TGTGCCAGCTCACCCTTCGACAGGGCCTCTTCCTTTGAGCAGTACTTC. Protein product: CASSPFDRASSFEQYF.

Written as DNA, the CDR3 is TGTGCCAGTAGATTCATTCGGGACAGGCTCGCGAACACCGGGGAGCTGTTTTTT. Encoded protein: CASRFIRDRLANTGELFF. The chain joins TRBV19 to TRBJ2-2, with TRBD1 matching 8 bases. The CDR3 loop spans 18 amino acids. Trimming at V came to 6 bases and at J to 0 bases, leaving 12 bases not matched to a gene. From germline, CDR1 is LNHDA and CDR2 SQIVND (reference sequence).

In this sample, this clone turned up once. The chain uses TRBV5-4 and TRBJ2-3, with a possible D match to TRBD1 (6 bases). Germline CDR1 is SGHNT and CDR2 is YYREEE (reference sequence). Trimming stripped 0 bases from V and 2 bases from J, with 10 bases between. The CDR3 contains 15 residues. CDR3 protein: CASSLGQAHTDTQYF. The CDR3 region has the DNA TGTGCCAGCAGCTTGGGACAGGCCCACACAGATACGCAGTATTTT.

V usage is TRBV5-5 and J usage is TRBJ2-5; TRBD2 matches at 9 bases. CDR3 length equals 13 residues. CDR1 and CDR2 (germline): SGHKS, YYEKEE (reference sequence). V shed 9 bases and J 2 bases; nucleotides not matched to a gene: 5. The CDR3 nucleotides read TGTGCCACCAATAGCGGGGGACAAGAGACCCAGTACTTC. The encoded protein is CATNSGGQETQYF.

V gene TRBV23-1 combines with J gene TRBJ1-2; no firm D call. TRBV23-1 is reported as an ORF; its role is uncertain. The CDR3 runs to 17 residues. V lost 4 bases, J lost 2 bases, and 20 bases lay in between. This chain's CDR3 is CASSPDDPRLRNYGYTF. CDR3 DNA: TGCGCCAGCAGTCCTGACGACCCCCGACTCCGAAACTATGGCTACACCTTC.

The rearrangement joins TRBV18 to TRBJ2-2; 7 positions match TRBD2. The V and J ends lost 5 bases and 9 bases, in that order; junction bases with no gene match: 12. CDR1 and CDR2 from the germline V gene are KGHSH and LQKENI. The length of the CDR3 is 15 residues. The DNA for the CDR3 is TGTGCCAGCTCAAACCAAGCGGGACTTTTGCGGGAGCTGTTTTTT. This codes for CASSNQAGLLRELFF.

This sequence joins TRBV5-1 and TRBJ2-7; D remains unclear. V lost 0 bases to trimming and J lost 0 bases, with 7 bases between them. Germline CDR1 reads SGHRS; CDR2 reads YFSETQ. The CDR3 is 14 amino acids. The CDR3, as DNA: TGCGCCAGCAGCTTGGACTTAAGCTCCTACGAGCAGTACTTC. Residues: CASSLDLSSYEQYF.

A few counts support this clone. The rearrangement joins TRBV4-1 to TRBJ1-2; 7 bases align to TRBD1. Germline-derived CDR1 and CDR2 are MGHRA and YSYEKL. The V and J ends lost 0 bases and 4 bases, in that order; junction bases with no gene match: 11. The CDR3 spans 17 residues. The CDR3 nucleotides read TGCGCCAGCAGCCAAGATCCCCTTCTAGACAGGGCCTATGGCTACACCTTC. Encoded protein: CASSQDPLLDRAYGYTF.

The V call is TRBV5-1, the J call TRBJ1-1, with TRBD1 matching over 8 bases. CDR3 length: 15 amino acids. V dropped 5 bases and J dropped 6; count of bases not matched to a gene: 12. In germline, CDR1 is SGHRS, CDR2 YFSETQ. CDR3 amino acids: CASSSGTGTIAEAFF. CDR3 DNA sequence: TGCGCCAGCAGTTCCGGGACAGGAACGATCGCTGAAGCTTTCTTT.

The V call is TRBV28, the J call TRBJ2-3; the match to TRBD1 covers 8 bases. Per germline, CDR1 MDHEN and CDR2 SYDVKM. The length of the CDR3 is 15 residues. The ends lost 5 bases at V and 4 bases at J; junction bases unmatched: 8. CDR3 protein: CASSNQGAQADTQYF. The CDR3 DNA reads as TGTGCCAGCAGTAATCAGGGGGCCCAGGCAGATACGCAGTATTTT.

This sequence joins TRBV7-6 and TRBJ1-4; D unclear. V was clipped by 5 bases and J by 6 bases, with 10 bases between them. The CDR3 contains 13 residues. Looked up from germline, CDR1 is SGHVS and CDR2 is FNYEAQ. The CDR3 protein is CASSTLTDEKLFF. The CDR3 DNA follows: TGTGCCAGCAGCACCCTAACGGATGAAAAACTGTTTTTT.

This clone has a handful of counts. The chain combines TRBV9 with TRBJ1-1; D unclear. Germline V lookup: CDR1 SGDLS, CDR2 YYNGEE. Trimming cost V 4 bases and J 0 bases, with 13 bases left between them. CDR3 length: 15 residues. The CDR3 DNA is TGTGCCAGCAGCCCCCTGGGGAGCATGAACACTGAAGCTTTCTTT. Protein sequence: CASSPLGSMNTEAFF.

The genes are TRBV5-6 and TRBJ2-2; 10 nucleotides agree with TRBD1. The V gene's germline CDR1 is SGHDT and CDR2 YYEEEE. After removal of 0 bases from V and 7 bases from J, the junction contained 3 bases not matched to a gene. There are 15 residues in the CDR3. The chain's CDR3 is CASSLGQGAGGELFF. CDR3 in DNA: TGTGCCAGCAGCTTGGGACAGGGGGCCGGCGGGGAGCTGTTTTTT.

This clone occurred a few times. The chain has TRBV9 and TRBJ1-6; 7 bases fit TRBD1. This CDR3 is built from 14 residues. The germline V gene encodes CDR1 SGDLS and CDR2 YYNGEE. V shed 3 bases and J 9 bases; nucleotides not matched to a gene: 6. Here the CDR3 DNA reads TGTGCCAGCAGCGCAGGGACAGTCAGTTCACCCCTCCACTTT. Its translation is CASSAGTVSSPLHF.

The chain carries TRBV6-6 and TRBJ1-5; TRBD1 agrees at 7 bases. The CDR3 sequence is 14 residues long. CDR1 is MNHNY, CDR2 SVGAGI, per germline (reference sequence). Unmatched junction bases numbered 5, after V lost 6 bases and J lost 3 bases. The CDR3 loop reads CASSPGQNNQPQHF. CDR3 nucleotides: TGTGCCAGCAGCCCGGGACAGAACAATCAGCCCCAGCATTTT.

This rearrangement joins TRBV6-5 to TRBJ2-7, with 8 bases that match TRBD1. This CDR3 has 14 residues. V lost 2 bases to trimming and J lost 6 bases; unmatched junction nucleotides: 6. Germline-derived CDR1 and CDR2 are MNHEY and SVGAGI. The CDR3 region is CASSYGQGGGEQYF. The CDR3 coding sequence is TGTGCCAGCAGTTACGGACAGGGCGGTGGCGAGCAGTACTTC.

The chain combines TRBV5-4 with TRBJ1-2; 9 bases match TRBD1. The CDR3 is made up of 15 amino acids. Germline trimming cut 1 base from V and 6 bases from J; bases unmatched to any gene: 7. Germline lookup yields CDR1 SGHNT and CDR2 YYREEE (reference sequence). The CDR3 DNA sequence: TGTGCCAGCAGCTTGAGGAAGACAGGGGGTGATGGCTACACCTTC. It codes for CASSLRKTGGDGYTF.

This clone was observed once. The gene calls are TRBV4-3 and TRBJ1-1; D is undetermined. CDR3 length: 14 amino acids. V gave up 1 base and J gave up 4 bases, with 10 bases separating them. CDR1 LGHNA and CDR2 YSLEER come from the germline V gene. The CDR3 loop is CASSQGGVGTEAFF. In DNA form, the CDR3 reads TGCGCCAGCAGCCAAGGCGGGGTAGGCACTGAAGCTTTCTTT.

The rearrangement joins TRBV30 to TRBJ1-3; no firm D call. Germline V gene lookup returns CDR1 GTSNPN and CDR2 SVGIG (reference sequence). The CDR3 runs 14 residues. The V end was cut by 0 bases, the J end by 2 bases, with 8 bases between. This chain's CDR3 is CAWSVLAPGNTIYF. For the CDR3, the DNA is TGTGCCTGGAGTGTATTGGCACCTGGAAACACCATATATTTT. Looking up the rest from reference TRBV30 and TRBJ1-3 gives the full variable domain: SQTIHQWPATLVQPVGSPLSLECTVEGTSNPNLYWYRQAAGRGLQLLFYSVGIGQISSEVPQNLSASRPQDRQFILSSKKLLLSDSGFYLCAWSVLAPGNTIYFGEGSWLTVV.

The chain has TRBV9 and TRBJ2-5; 9 bases map to TRBD2. The junction had 10 bases not matched to a gene; V was cut back by 3 bases and J by 4 bases. The germline gives CDR1 SGDLS, CDR2 YYNGEE. This CDR3 has 16 amino acids. CDR3 loop: CASSEKTSGPRETQYF. The CDR3 DNA sequence: TGTGCCAGCAGCGAAAAGACTAGCGGTCCCAGAGAGACCCAGTACTTC.

This clone showed up just once. The DNA of the CDR3 is TGTGCCAGCAGCTCCCGACTAGCGGGGGGGCGAGATGAGCAGTTCTTC. It encodes CASSSRLAGGRDEQFF. J is TRBJ2-1 and V is TRBV7-2, with 14 bases that match TRBD2. Germline V gene lookup returns CDR1 SGHTA and CDR2 FQGNSA. The CDR3 spans 16 residues. V lost 4 bases and J lost 8; bases outside the gene matches: 7.

Worth noting for this clone: Its ends do not fully match the called genes, so a read error is possible. The V call is TRBV7-7, the J call TRBJ1-1; 7 nucleotides align to TRBD1. Germline CDR1 SSHAT, CDR2 FNYEAQ (reference sequence). CDR3 size: 13 residues. CDR3 amino acids: CASSRDSNTEAFF. CDR3 DNA sequence: TGTGCTAGCAGCCGGGACAGCAACACTGAAGCTTTCTTT. Full variable domain (remainder filled in from reference TRBV7-7 and TRBJ1-1): GAGVSQSPRYKVTKRGQDVTLRCDPISSHATLYWYQQALGQGPEFLTYFNYEAQPDKSGLPSDRFSAERPEGSISTLTIQRTEQRDSAMYRCASSRDSNTEAFFGQGTRLTVV.

The chain has TRBV7-9 and TRBJ1-1; 9 nucleotides align to TRBD1. Germline V CDR1 and CDR2: SEHNR, FQNEAQ (reference sequence). The CDR3 spans 17 residues. V shed 4 bases, J shed 5 bases, and the junction held 14 bases outside the gene matches. CDR3 protein: CASSSPRTGVSWTEAFF. CDR3 in DNA: TGTGCCAGCAGCTCACCACGGACAGGGGTGAGTTGGACTGAAGCTTTCTTT.

This chain joins TRBV7-9 and TRBJ2-3; the match to TRBD2 covers 7 bases. The CDR3 covers 14 residues. Losses at the gene ends were 5 bases for V and 1 base for J; bases not matched to a gene: 3. The germline V gene encodes CDR1 SEHNR and CDR2 FQNEAQ (reference sequence). The CDR3 nucleotides are TGTGCCAGCAGCCCAAGCGGGGGCACAGATACGCAGTATTTT. This translates into CASSPSGGTDTQYF.

The rearrangement uses TRBV4-2 and TRBJ2-2; no firm D call. V lost 1 base to trimming and J lost 6 bases, with 6 bases between them. Germline V gene data show CDR1 as LGHNA and CDR2 as YNFKEQ. The CDR3 runs 13 residues. The CDR3: CASSQVWPGELFF. The DNA for the CDR3 is TGTGCCAGCAGCCAAGTCTGGCCCGGGGAGCTGTTTTTT.

In its sample, this clone was seen once. This specimen includes other DNA sequences encoding the same CDR3. The gene calls are TRBV5-1 and TRBJ1-2, with TRBD1 matching over 9 bases. The germline V gene has CDR1 SGHRS and CDR2 YFSETQ. This CDR3 is built from 13 residues. Trimming removed 0 bases from V and 8 bases from J; junction bases left unmatched: 2. The CDR3 is CASSLGQGGGYTF. CDR3 bases: TGCGCCAGCAGCTTGGGACAGGGGGGGGGCTACACCTTC.

V is TRBV7-8 and J is TRBJ2-7, with D uncertain. Germline-derived CDR1 and CDR2 are SGHVS and FQNEAQ. The CDR3 sequence is 14 residues long. The ends were cut back, 4 bases at V and 4 bases at J, with 14 bases in the middle. The CDR3 spells CASSSDVRRYEQYF. Here the CDR3 DNA reads TGTGCCAGCAGCTCCGACGTGAGGCGGTACGAGCAGTACTTC.

The chain uses TRBV5-1 and TRBJ2-3; 8 positions match TRBD1. The CDR3 sequence is 16 residues long. Germline values: CDR1 SGHRS, CDR2 YFSETQ. Trimming at V came to 2 bases and at J to 2 bases, leaving 7 bases not matched to a gene. CDR3 nucleotides: TGCGCCAGCAGCTTTGGGGGGACAGGCTTCACAGATACGCAGTATTTT. It yields the protein CASSFGGTGFTDTQYF.

The chain is built from TRBV7-9 and TRBJ2-3, with 8 bases matching TRBD2. There are 15 residues in the CDR3. V was clipped by 5 bases and J by 1 base; unmatched bases: 5. Germline V gives CDR1 SEHNR, CDR2 FQNEAQ (reference sequence). The CDR3 sequence: CASSTYSGGTDTQYF. CDR3 DNA sequence: TGTGCCAGCAGCACCTATAGCGGGGGCACAGATACGCAGTATTTT.

This clone was counted only a few times. The chain has TRBV20-1 and TRBJ1-2; D is possibly TRBD1 (5 bases). The germline CDR1 and CDR2 sequences are DFQATT and SNEGSKA (reference sequence). Trimming took 4 bases from V and 7 from J, leaving 10 bases between them. The CDR3 spans 11 residues. Here the CDR3 reads CSAKGAGGYTF. CDR3 nucleotides: TGCAGTGCTAAAGGGGCAGGTGGCTACACCTTC.

The chain joins TRBV19 to TRBJ2-2; 7 positions match TRBD1. The CDR3 has 13 amino acids. Trimming removed 6 bases from V and 5 bases from J; junction bases left unmatched: 3. Germline CDR1 LNHDA, CDR2 SQIVND (reference sequence). CDR3 protein: CASRGTVTGELFF. As DNA, the CDR3 is TGTGCCAGTAGGGGGACAGTAACCGGGGAGCTGTTTTTT.